What follows describes a single T cell receptor beta chain. The antigen remains unidentified. The sample originates from a study of cytomegalovirus exposure and HLA in healthy donors. Study-wide context: T cells numbering some 170 million yielded around 120 million unique TCR beta sequences in an earlier analysis.

Whole-study findings and limits: According to a later analysis, donors in an Asian-associated ancestry cluster reportedly had fewer N-insertions than the roughly 660-donor mean. Links to common viral pathogens appeared, in a later analysis, for several of the most significant clusters. An analysis done earlier found most TCR beta V segments productive about 87% or about 30% of the time.

The CDR3 is made up of 15 amino acids. The V and J ends lost 5 bases and 5 bases respectively, with 15 bases between them. CDR1 MNHEY and CDR2 SMNVEV come from the germline V gene (reference sequence). Vbeta (60) and Jbeta (13) primers were used in the PCR. This table comes from immunoSEQ multiplex PCR, and its TCRdb copy is limited to in-frame clones, with some not included. In the table there are 100,000 to 140,000 clones, approximately 80% of which are singletons. The TCR comes from a male donor in good health and CMV-seronegative. V gene TRBV27 combines with J gene TRBJ2-2; D perhaps matches TRBD1 (5 bases). Sequenced input: PBMCs. In DNA form, the CDR3 reads TGTGCCAGCAGTCTCGTACAGGTTTTAACCGGGGAGCTGTTTTTT. Protein product: CASSLVQVLTGELFF.